This section outlines one TCR beta chain sequence together with its context. PCR involved 60 Vbeta and 13 Jbeta primers. TCRdb keeps only in-frame clones here, not all; method: immunoSEQ multiplex PCR. The sample yields fewer than 200,000 clones, approximately 82% seen once. The source of the sample is a study of cytomegalovirus exposure and HLA in healthy donors. This CDR3 has 13 amino acids. Trimming cost V 5 bases and J 0 bases, with 8 bases left between them. The germline V gene encodes CDR1 KGHSH and CDR2 LQKENI. The sequencing input was PBMCs. The chain carries TRBV18 and TRBJ2-7; D gene unclear. This sequence was found in a male donor in good health and CMV-seronegative. CDR3 coding DNA: TGTGCCAGCTCATCAGCTAGCTCCTACGAGCAGTACTTC. Protein product: CASSSASSYEQYF.